This T cell receptor (beta chain) was documented in a study of blood T cell repertoires in COVID-19 (dated by TCRdb to about 2020). With respect to the entire study: Samples from collaborators originated in the United States, Italy and Spain and spanned both the acute and convalescent phases of COVID-19. The material from the prospective study consisted of cDNA or gDNA derived from T cells, B-cell-depleted T cells, or PBMCs. Deeply sampled blood TCRbeta repertoires from subjects exposed to, actively infected with, or recovered from COVID-19 were included in the dataset. The repertoires were made available in a free public database intended to serve as a resource for research on the immune response to SARS-CoV-2. Samples came from the ongoing ImmuneRACE study (first 160 participants) plus 1,254 subjects from 6 global collaborators. The sample metadata nearly always contained a de-identified subject ID, COVID-19 status, age in years and sex. Where HLA class I and class II types were available, the types were taken from metadata supplied by the sample provider, not from assay-based typing.

TCRbeta CDR3 regions were amplified from genomic DNA using the immunoSEQ Assay, a bias-controlled multiplex PCR. The published analysis was carried out like this. Nucleated cell counts per sample were estimated from amplification of reference gene primers within the assay. Sequence reads were collapsed and filtered to measure the absolute abundance of every unique TCRbeta CDR3 rearrangement. Productive Simpson clonality was computed per sample as the square root of Simpson's diversity index over productive rearrangements. This immuneACCESS table, as held by TCRdb, lists in-frame sequences with V and J called but not all clones. Of the missing ones, under half trace to an unresolved V gene in checked studies; the others have no known cause. That table supplies the V and J calls and clone size; D and trimming were determined from the DNA. This sample is represented by about 480,000 clones; 85% to 90% of them were singletons. The top ten constitute roughly 8.3% of the sample.

In Seattle, one collaborating source enrolled patients while the infection was active and tracked those patients longitudinally over the course of disease. Each collaborating institution followed its own protocols to collect whole blood in K2EDTA tubes. Collaborator samples were shipped for TCRbeta analysis as frozen whole blood, isolated PBMCs, or DNA extracted from either sample type. Study-level results and caveats: The amount of clinical and demographic metadata varied by source and participant and was provided uncurated.

CDR1 and CDR2 (LGHDT, YNNKEL) derive from the germline V gene (reference sequence). Spanning cysteine to phenylalanine, the CDR3 consists of 16 amino acids. Only the CDR3 portion is preserved as DNA: 48 bases, with reading frame beginning at the first base. The germline ends are 14 bases apart after V is trimmed by 4 bases and J by 2 bases. A note on this clone: Its cognate antigen has yet to be identified. Base qualities are missing; no much larger clone stands one base away.

The sequenced sample consisted of peripheral blood. The sequence came from a woman between 45 and 65 years old with COVID-19, enrolled during active disease. Rearrangement joined TRBV3-1 (or the pseudogene TRBV3-2) to TRBJ1-4, and TRBD1 may be the D gene, going by 6 matching bases. The DNA sequence is as follows: TGTGCCAGCAGCCTTGGCACAGGGTTGACTAATGAAAAACTGTTTTTT. This translates into CASSLGTGLTNEKLFF.